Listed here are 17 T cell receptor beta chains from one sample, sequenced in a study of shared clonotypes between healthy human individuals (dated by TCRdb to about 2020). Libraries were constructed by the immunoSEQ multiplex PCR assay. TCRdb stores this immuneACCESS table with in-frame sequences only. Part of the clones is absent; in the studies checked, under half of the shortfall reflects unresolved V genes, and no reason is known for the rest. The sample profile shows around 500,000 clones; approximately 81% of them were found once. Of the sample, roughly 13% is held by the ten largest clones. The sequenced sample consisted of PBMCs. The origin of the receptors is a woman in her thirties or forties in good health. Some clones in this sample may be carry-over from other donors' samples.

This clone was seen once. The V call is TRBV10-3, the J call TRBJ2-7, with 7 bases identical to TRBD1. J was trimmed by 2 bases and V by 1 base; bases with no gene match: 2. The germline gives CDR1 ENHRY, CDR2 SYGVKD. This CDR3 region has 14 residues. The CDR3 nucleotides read TGTGCCATCAGTGAGTATCAGGGGGCCTACGAGCAGTACTTC. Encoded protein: CAISEYQGAYEQYF.

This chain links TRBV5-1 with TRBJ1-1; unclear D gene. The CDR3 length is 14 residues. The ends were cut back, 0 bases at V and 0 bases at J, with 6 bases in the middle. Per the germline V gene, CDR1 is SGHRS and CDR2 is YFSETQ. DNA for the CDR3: TGCGCCAGCAGCTTGGTGGCGATGAACACTGAAGCTTTCTTT. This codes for CASSLVAMNTEAFF.

CDR3 in amino acids: CAISDGEQPQHF. Written as DNA, the CDR3 is TGTGCCATCAGTGATGGGGAGCAGCCCCAGCATTTT. V gene TRBV10-3 combines with J gene TRBJ1-5; D not resolved. The CDR3 consists of 12 residues. CDR1 is ENHRY and CDR2 is SYGVKD in the germline V gene. The ends were cut back, 3 bases at V and 7 bases at J, with 7 bases in the middle.

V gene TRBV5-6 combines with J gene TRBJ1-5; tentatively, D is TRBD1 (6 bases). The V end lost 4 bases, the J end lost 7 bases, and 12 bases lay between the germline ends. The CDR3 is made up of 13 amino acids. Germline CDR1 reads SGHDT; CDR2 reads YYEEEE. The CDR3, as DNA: TGTGCCAGCAGCGTGGGGGCAGGGCAGCCCCAGCATTTT. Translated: CASSVGAGQPQHF.

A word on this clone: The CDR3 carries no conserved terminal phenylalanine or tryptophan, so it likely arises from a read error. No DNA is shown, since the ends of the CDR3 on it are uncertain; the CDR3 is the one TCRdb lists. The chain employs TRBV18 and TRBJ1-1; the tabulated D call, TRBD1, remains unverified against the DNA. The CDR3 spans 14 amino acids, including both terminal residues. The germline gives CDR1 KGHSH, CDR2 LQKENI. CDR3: CASSQDPGQFSSEL.

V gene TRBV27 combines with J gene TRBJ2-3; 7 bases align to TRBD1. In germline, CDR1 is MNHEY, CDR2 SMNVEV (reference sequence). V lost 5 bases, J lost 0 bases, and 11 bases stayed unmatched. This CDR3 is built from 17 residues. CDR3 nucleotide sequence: TGTGCCAGCAGTGGGACCGGGACAGCCTCTAGCACAGATACGCAGTATTTT. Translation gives CASSGTGTASSTDTQYF.

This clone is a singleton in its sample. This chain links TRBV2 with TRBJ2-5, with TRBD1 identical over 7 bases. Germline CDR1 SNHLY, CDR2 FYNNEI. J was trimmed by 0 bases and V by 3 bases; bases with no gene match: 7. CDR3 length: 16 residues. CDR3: CASSDWDSFDQETQYF. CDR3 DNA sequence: TGTGCCAGCAGTGATTGGGACAGTTTCGACCAAGAGACCCAGTACTTC.

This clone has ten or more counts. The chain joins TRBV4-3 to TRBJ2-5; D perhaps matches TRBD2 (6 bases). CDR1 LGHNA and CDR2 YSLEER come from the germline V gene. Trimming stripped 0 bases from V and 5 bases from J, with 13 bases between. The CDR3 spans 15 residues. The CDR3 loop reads CASSQDTSRGETQYF. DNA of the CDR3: TGCGCCAGCAGCCAAGATACTAGCCGCGGCGAGACCCAGTACTTC.

The CDR3: CASSFPGGHEKLFF. The CDR3 DNA follows: TGTGCCAGCAGCTTCCCAGGGGGCCATGAAAAACTGTTTTTT. The chain links TRBV7-9 to TRBJ1-4; 8 bases fit TRBD1. Germline loops: CDR1 SEHNR, CDR2 FQNEAQ (reference sequence). The CDR3 has 14 amino acids. After removal of 3 bases from V and 6 bases from J, the junction contained 3 bases not matched to a gene.

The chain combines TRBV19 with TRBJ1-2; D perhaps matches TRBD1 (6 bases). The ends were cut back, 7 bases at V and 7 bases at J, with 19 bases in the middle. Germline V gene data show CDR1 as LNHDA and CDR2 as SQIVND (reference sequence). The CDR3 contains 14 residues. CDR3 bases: TGTGCCAGTATTCCCCTCGACAGGCGTGGTGGCTACACCTTC. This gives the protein CASIPLDRRGGYTF.

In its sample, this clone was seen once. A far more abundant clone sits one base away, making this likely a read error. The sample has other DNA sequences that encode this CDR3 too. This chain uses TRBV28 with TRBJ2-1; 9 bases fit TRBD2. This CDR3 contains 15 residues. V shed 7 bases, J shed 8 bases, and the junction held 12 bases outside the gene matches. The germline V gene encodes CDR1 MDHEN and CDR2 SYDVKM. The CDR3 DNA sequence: TGTGCCAGCATGGAGACTAGCGGTAGGGCTGATGAGCAGTTCTTC. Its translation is CASMETSGRADEQFF.

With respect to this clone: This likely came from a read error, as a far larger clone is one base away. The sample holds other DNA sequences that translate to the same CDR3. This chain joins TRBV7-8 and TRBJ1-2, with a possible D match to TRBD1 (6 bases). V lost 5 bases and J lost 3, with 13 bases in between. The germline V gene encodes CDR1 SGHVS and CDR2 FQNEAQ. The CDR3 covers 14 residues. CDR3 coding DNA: TGTGCCAGCAGCCTAAAGCGGACAGACTATGGCTACACCTTC. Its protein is CASSLKRTDYGYTF.

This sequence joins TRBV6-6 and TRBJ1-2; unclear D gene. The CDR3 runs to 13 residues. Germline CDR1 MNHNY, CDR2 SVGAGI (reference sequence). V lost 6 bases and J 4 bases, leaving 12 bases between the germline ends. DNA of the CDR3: TGTGCCAGCAGAGCCCCGGGAGCCTATGGCTACACCTTC. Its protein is CASRAPGAYGYTF.

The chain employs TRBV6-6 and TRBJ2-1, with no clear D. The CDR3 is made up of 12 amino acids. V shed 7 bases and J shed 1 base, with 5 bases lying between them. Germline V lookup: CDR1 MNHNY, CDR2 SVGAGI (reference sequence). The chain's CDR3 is CASISSYNEQFF. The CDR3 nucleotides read TGTGCCAGCATCTCGTCCTACAATGAGCAGTTCTTC.

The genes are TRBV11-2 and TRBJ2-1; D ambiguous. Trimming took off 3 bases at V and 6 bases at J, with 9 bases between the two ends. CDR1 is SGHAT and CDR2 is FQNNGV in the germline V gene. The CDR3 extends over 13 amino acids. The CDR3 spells CASSLSRPNEQFF. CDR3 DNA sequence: TGTGCCAGCAGCTTGTCTAGACCCAATGAGCAGTTCTTC. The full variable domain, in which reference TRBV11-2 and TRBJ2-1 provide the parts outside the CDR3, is EAGVAQSPRYKIIEKRQSVAFWCNPISGHATLYWYQQILGQGPKLLIQFQNNGVVDDSQLPKDRFSAERLKGVDSTLKIQPAKLEDSAVYLCASSLSRPNEQFFGPGTRLTVL.

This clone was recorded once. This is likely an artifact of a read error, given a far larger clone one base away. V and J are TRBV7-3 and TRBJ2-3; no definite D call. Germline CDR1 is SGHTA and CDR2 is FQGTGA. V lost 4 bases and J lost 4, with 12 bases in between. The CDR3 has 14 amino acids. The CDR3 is CASSSQAGADTQYF. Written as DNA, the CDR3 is TGTGCCAGCAGCTCCCAGGCTGGAGCAGATACGCAGTATTTT. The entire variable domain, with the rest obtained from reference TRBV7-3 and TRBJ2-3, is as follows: GAGVSQTPSNKVTEKGKYVELRCDPISGHTALYWYRQSLGQGPEFLIYFQGTGAADDSGLPNDRFFAVRPEGSVSTLKIQRTERGDSAVYLCASSSQAGADTQYFGPGTRLTVL.

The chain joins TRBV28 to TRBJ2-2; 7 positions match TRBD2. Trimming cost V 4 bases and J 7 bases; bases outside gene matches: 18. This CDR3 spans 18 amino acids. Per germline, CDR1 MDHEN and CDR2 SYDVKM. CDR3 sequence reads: CASSSQGYGREFGGELFF. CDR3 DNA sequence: TGTGCCAGCAGTTCCCAAGGGTATGGGCGGGAGTTCGGCGGGGAGCTGTTTTTT.